What follows are 3 T cell receptor beta chains derived from one specimen sequenced in a study of T cell responses to AZD1222 COVID-19 vaccine (TCRdb year 2021). To prepare the library, the immunoSEQ multiplex PCR assay was applied. TCRdb carries this immuneACCESS record with in-frame sequences only. Its versions omit some clonotypes, under half of them owing to an unresolved V gene in the studies checked, with the rest unexplained. In all, the sample holds 100,000 to 150,000 clones, and around 90% of those were seen once. Around 4.5% of the sample is held by the ten biggest clonotypes. What this sample's time point label stands for: baseline before first vaccination. Per the publication, the treatment or condition label means: meningococcal conjugate vaccine given as trial control. The source material was peripheral blood, sampled on day 0 of MenACWY control vaccination. The receptors stem from an adult in good health.

The chain recombines TRBV27 with TRBJ2-2; D possibly matches TRBD1 or TRBD2 (5 bases each). Trimming pared 8 bases from V and 7 bases from J, leaving 20 bases between. The germline CDR1 and CDR2 sequences are MNHEY and SMNVEV (reference sequence). The CDR3 is 15 residues long. CDR3 coding DNA: TGTGCCAGCTCTGCCGGGACCCCATTTATCGGGGAGCTGTTTTTT. This sequence encodes CASSAGTPFIGELFF.

This clone was picked up one time. The chain employs TRBV11-2 and TRBJ1-4; D ambiguous. The V end lost 5 bases, the J end lost 4 bases, and 8 bases lay between the germline ends. This CDR3 has 13 residues. Per germline, CDR1 SGHAT and CDR2 FQNNGV. The CDR3 reads CASSPQLNEKLFF. The CDR3 coding sequence is TGTGCCAGCAGCCCCCAGCTTAATGAAAAACTGTTTTTT. The full variable domain, its missing parts supplied by reference TRBV11-2 and TRBJ1-4, is EAGVAQSPRYKIIEKRQSVAFWCNPISGHATLYWYQQILGQGPKLLIQFQNNGVVDDSQLPKDRFSAERLKGVDSTLKIQPAKLEDSAVYLCASSPQLNEKLFFGSGTQLSVL.

The V and J genes are TRBV19 and TRBJ1-3; D is unclear. The V end was cut by 3 bases, the J end by 4 bases, with 7 bases between. Germline V CDR1 and CDR2: LNHDA, SQIVND (reference sequence). The CDR3 is 13 residues long. The CDR3 region is CASSINGGNTIYF. The CDR3 DNA reads TGTGCCAGTAGTATTAACGGAGGAAACACCATATATTTT. Using reference TRBV19 and TRBJ1-3 for the parts outside the CDR3, the full variable domain is DGGITQSPKYLFRKEGQNVTLSCEQNLNHDAMYWYRQDPGQGLRLIYYSQIVNDFQKGDIAEGYSVSREKKESFPLTVTSAQKNPTAFYLCASSINGGNTIYFGEGSWLTVV.